The 3 T cell receptor beta chains listed next were all sequenced from one sample in a study of T cell responses to AZD1222 COVID-19 vaccine. Sequencing used immunoSEQ multiplex PCR; TCRdb keeps in-frame clones, though not all of them. This sample yields about 83,000 clones, of which 86% are seen a single time; roughly 9.4% belongs to the top ten. The input for sequencing was peripheral blood, taken on day 0 of AZD1222 vaccination. Receptors were obtained from an adult in good health.

CDR3 in amino acids: CATSDGGRAADTQYF. As DNA, the CDR3 is TGTGCCACCAGTGATGGCGGGAGGGCTGCAGATACGCAGTATTTT. The rearrangement links TRBV24-1 to TRBJ2-3; 9 nucleotides agree with TRBD2. Germline CDR1 reads KGHDR; CDR2 reads SFDVKD. V lost 3 bases, J lost 4 bases, and 4 bases stayed unmatched. The CDR3 covers 15 residues.

This clone is a singleton in its sample. The rearrangement uses TRBV5-1 and TRBJ1-2; TRBD1 matches at 8 bases. Germline-derived CDR1 and CDR2 are SGHRS and YFSETQ. Losses at the gene ends were 4 bases for V and 6 bases for J; bases not matched to a gene: 11. The CDR3 has 15 amino acids. In DNA, the CDR3 is TGCGCCAGCAGCATATATGGAGACAGGGGTAATGGCTACACCTTC. Translating gives CASSIYGDRGNGYTF.

This chain uses TRBV30 with TRBJ2-2, with D hard to call. This CDR3 is 12 amino acids long. The germline V and J ends were trimmed by 0 bases and 1 base, with 0 bases remaining between them. Germline CDR1 reads GTSNPN; CDR2 reads SVGIG (reference sequence). The chain's CDR3 is CAWSVNTGELFF. CDR3 sequence (DNA): TGTGCCTGGAGTGTGAACACCGGGGAGCTGTTTTTT. The whole variable domain, filled in from reference TRBV30 and TRBJ2-2, reads SQTIHQWPATLVQPVGSPLSLECTVEGTSNPNLYWYRQAAGRGLQLLFYSVGIGQISSEVPQNLSASRPQDRQFILSSKKLLLSDSGFYLCAWSVNTGELFFGEGSRLTVL.